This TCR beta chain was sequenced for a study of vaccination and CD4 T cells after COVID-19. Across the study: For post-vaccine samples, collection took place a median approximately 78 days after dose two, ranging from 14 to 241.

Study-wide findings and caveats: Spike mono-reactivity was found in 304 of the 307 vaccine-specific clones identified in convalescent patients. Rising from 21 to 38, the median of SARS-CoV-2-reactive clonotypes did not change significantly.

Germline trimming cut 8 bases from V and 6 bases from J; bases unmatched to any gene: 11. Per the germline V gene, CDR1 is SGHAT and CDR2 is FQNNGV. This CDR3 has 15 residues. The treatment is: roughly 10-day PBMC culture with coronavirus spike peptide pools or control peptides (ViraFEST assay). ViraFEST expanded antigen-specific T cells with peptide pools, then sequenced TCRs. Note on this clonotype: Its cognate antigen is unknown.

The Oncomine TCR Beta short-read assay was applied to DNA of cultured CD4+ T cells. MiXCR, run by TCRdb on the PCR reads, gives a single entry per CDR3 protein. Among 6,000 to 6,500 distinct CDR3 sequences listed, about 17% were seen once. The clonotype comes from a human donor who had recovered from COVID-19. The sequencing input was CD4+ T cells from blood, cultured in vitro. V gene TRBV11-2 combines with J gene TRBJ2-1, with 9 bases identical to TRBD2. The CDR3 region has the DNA TGTGCCAGCGAAACCGGGACTAGCAATATCAATGAGCAGTTCTTC. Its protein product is CASETGTSNINEQFF.